A single T cell receptor (beta chain) is shown here with its context. The antigen remains unidentified. Primers: 60 Vbeta forward and 13 Jbeta reverse. Measured with immunoSEQ multiplex PCR; TCRdb has only the in-frame clones, and not every one. The table has fewer than 150,000 clones, 70% to 85% seen once. This sample was taken from a study of cytomegalovirus exposure and HLA in healthy donors. Study-level findings and limits: Sequencing depth roughly uniform across donors was assumed in presence/absence analyses.

This CDR3 spans 15 amino acids. Trimming took 6 bases from V and 9 from J; bases not matched to a gene: 17. CDR1 is SGHNT and CDR2 is YYREEE in the germline V gene (reference sequence). The receptor comes from a man aged 35-49 years in good health and CMV-seropositive. Sequencing used PBMCs. The V gene is TRBV5-4, the J gene TRBJ2-7; TRBD2 matches 8 bases. Here the CDR3 reads CASTNKAQRETGQYF. CDR3 nucleotide sequence: TGTGCCAGCACCAATAAAGCCCAGCGGGAGACGGGGCAGTACTTC.